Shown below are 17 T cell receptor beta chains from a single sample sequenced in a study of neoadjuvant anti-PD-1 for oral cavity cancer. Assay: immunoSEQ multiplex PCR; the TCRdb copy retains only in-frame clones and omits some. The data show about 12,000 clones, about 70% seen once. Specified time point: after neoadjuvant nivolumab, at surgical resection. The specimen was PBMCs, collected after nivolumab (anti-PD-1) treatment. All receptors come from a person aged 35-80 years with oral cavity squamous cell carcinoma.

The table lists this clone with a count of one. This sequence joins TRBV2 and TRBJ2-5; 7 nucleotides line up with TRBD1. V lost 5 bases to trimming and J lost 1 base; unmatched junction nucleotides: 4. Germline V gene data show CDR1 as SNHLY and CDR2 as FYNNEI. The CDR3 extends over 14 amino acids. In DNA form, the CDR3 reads TGTGCCAGCAGTCGCACAGGGGTCCAAGAGACCCAGTACTTC. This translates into CASSRTGVQETQYF.

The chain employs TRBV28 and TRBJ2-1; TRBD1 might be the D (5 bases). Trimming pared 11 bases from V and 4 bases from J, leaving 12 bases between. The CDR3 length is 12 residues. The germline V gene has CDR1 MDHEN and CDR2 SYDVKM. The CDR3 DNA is TGTGCCGCAGGGTTGACGTACAATGAGCAGTTCTTC. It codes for CAAGLTYNEQFF.

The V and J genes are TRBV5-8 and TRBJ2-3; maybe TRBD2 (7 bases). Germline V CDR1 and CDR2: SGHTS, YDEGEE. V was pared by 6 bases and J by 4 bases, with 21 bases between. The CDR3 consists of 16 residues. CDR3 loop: CASIKSRGAGADTQYF. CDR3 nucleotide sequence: TGTGCCAGCATCAAAAGCCGGGGGGCCGGGGCAGATACGCAGTATTTT.

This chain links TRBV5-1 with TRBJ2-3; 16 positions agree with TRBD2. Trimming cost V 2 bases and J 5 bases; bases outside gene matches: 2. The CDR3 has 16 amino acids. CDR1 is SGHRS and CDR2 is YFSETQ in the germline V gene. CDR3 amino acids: CASSLGTSGRVDTQYF. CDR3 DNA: TGCGCCAGCAGCTTAGGGACTAGCGGGAGGGTAGATACGCAGTATTTT.

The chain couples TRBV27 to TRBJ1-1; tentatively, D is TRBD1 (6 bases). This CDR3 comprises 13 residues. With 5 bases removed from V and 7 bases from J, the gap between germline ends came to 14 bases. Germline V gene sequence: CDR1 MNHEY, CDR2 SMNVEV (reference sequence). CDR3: CASSVSQGREAFF. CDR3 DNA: TGTGCCAGCAGTGTCTCACAGGGACGTGAAGCTTTCTTT.

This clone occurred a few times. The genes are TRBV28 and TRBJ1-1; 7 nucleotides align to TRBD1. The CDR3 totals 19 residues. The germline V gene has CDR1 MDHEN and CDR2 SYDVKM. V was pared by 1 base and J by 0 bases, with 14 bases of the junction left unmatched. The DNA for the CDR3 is TGTGCCAGCAGTTTATCTGGATTTAGGGGGCGGATAATGAACACTGAAGCTTTCTTT. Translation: CASSLSGFRGRIMNTEAFF.

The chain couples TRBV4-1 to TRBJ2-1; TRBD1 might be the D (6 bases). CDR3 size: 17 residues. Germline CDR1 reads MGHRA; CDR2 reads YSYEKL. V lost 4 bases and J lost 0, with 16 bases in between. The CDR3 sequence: CASSPRAGQSSYNEQFF. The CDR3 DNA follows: TGCGCCAGCAGCCCCCGAGCCGGACAGAGCTCCTACAATGAGCAGTTCTTC.

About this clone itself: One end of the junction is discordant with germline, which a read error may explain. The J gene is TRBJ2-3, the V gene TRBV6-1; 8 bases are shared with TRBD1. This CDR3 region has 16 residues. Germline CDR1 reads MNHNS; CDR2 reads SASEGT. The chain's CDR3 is CASSVEPGTGTDTQYF. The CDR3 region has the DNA TGTGCCAGCAGTGTAGAACCCGGGACAGGCACGGATACGCAGTATTTT.

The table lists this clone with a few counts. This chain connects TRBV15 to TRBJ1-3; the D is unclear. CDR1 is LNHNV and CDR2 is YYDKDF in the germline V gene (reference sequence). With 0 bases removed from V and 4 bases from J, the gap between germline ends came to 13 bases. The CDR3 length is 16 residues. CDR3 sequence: CATSRDLAFSGNTIYF. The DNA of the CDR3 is TGTGCCACCAGCAGAGATTTGGCGTTTTCCGGAAACACCATATATTTT.

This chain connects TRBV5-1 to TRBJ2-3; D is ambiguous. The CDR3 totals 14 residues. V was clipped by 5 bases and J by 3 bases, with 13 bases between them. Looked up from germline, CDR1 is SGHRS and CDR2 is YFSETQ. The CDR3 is CASRDPKTTDTQYF. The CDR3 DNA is TGCGCCAGCAGGGACCCCAAAACAACAGATACGCAGTATTTT.

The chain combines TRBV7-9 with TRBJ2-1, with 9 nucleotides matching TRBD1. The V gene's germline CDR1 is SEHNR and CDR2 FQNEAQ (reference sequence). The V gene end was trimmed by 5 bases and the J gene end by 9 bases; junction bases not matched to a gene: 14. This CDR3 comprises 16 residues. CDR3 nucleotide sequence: TGTGCCAGCAGCACACGTCCCGGGACAGGGACGGGTGAGCAGTTCTTC. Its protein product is CASSTRPGTGTGEQFF.

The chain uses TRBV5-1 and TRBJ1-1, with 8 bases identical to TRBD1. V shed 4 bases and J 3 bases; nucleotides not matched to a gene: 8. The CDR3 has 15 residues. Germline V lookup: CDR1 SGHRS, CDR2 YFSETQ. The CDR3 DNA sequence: TGCGCCAGCAGCAATTACCCACAGGGGGACACTGAAGCTTTCTTT. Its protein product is CASSNYPQGDTEAFF. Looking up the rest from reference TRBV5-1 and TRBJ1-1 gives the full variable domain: KAGVTQTPRYLIKTRGQQVTLSCSPISGHRSVSWYQQTPGQGLQFLFEYFSETQRNKGNFPGRFSGRQFSNSRSEMNVSTLELGDSALYLCASSNYPQGDTEAFFGQGTRLTVV.

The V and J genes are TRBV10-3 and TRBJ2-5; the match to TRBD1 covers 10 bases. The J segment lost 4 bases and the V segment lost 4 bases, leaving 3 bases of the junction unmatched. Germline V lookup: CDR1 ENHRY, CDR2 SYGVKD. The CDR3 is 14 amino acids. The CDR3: CAISADRGRETQYF. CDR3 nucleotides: TGTGCCATCAGTGCGGACAGGGGGAGAGAGACCCAGTACTTC.

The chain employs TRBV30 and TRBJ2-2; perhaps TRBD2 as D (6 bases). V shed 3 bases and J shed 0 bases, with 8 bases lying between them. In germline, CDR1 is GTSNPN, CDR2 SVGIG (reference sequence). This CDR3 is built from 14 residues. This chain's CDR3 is CAWSGDSNTGELFF. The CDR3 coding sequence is TGTGCCTGGAGCGGGGACTCGAACACCGGGGAGCTGTTTTTT.

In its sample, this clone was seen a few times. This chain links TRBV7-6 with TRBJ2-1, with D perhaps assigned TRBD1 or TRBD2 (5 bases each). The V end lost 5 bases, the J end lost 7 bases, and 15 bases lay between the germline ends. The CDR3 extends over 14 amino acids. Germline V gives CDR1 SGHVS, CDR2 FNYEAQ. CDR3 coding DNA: TGTGCCAGCAGCCCCCCACGGGGCCCTAATGAGCAGTTCTTC. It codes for CASSPPRGPNEQFF.

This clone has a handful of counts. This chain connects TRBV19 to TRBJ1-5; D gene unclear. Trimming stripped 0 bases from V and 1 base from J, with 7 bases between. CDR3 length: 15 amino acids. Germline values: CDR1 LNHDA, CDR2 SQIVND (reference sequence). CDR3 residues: CASSIDPGSNQPQHF. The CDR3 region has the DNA TGTGCCAGTAGTATAGACCCGGGAAGCAATCAGCCCCAGCATTTT.

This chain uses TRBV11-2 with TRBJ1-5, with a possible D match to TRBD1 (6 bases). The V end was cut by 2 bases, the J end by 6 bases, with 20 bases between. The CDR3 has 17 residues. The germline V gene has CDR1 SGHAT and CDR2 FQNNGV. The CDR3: CASSLIRGTLEGQPQHF. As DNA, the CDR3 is TGTGCCAGCAGCTTAATTCGGGGGACATTAGAGGGTCAGCCCCAGCATTTT.